One and the same sample provided the 28 T cell receptor beta chains below, sequenced in a study of blood T cells in healthy people across ages. It was with a sample-barcoded 5' primer and a J-beta primer mix that a second PCR of about 7 to 12 cycles was run. From the 5' RACE reads, TCRdb called clonotypes with MiXCR, one entry per CDR3 protein. The sample holds some 900,000 distinct CDR3 sequences, 29% seen once. What was sequenced was blood. These receptors all come from a woman of 80 years or more in good health.

This clonotype was detected many times. The chain combines TRBV4-2 with TRBJ2-1, with D perhaps assigned TRBD1 or TRBD2 (6 bases each). CDR3 length: 17 residues. The germline CDR1 and CDR2 sequences are LGHNA and YNFKEQ. Trimming cost V 0 bases and J 9 bases, with 21 bases left between them. In DNA, the CDR3 is TGTGCCAGCAGCCAAGATCCGGCGGGGTCAGGGGCGGTTGAGCAGTTCTTC. Protein sequence: CASSQDPAGSGAVEQFF.

This clonotype has only a few counts. CDR3 protein: CASRDGSYSNQPQHF. Written as DNA, the CDR3 is TGTGCCAGCAGGGACGGATCATATAGCAATCAGCCCCAGCATTTT. This rearrangement joins TRBV6-1 to TRBJ1-5; D is undetermined. Between the trimmed V and J ends, which lost 6 bases and 0 bases, there was a span of 12 bases. CDR1 and CDR2 from the germline V gene are MNHNS and SASEGT. This CDR3 is 15 amino acids long.

Concerning this clonotype itself: A much larger clone differs by one base, so this may be a read error. The chain has TRBV25-1 and TRBJ1-2; 9 positions agree with TRBD1. In germline, CDR1 is MGHDK, CDR2 SYGVNS. With 3 bases clipped from V and 6 bases from J, the junction kept 11 bases outside the gene matches. The CDR3 covers 16 residues. The CDR3 spells CASSDPGDREDHGYTF. The CDR3 DNA sequence: TGTGCCAGCAGTGACCCGGGGGACAGGGAAGACCATGGCTACACCTTC.

This clonotype turned up a few times. V gene TRBV12-3 or TRBV12-4 combines with J gene TRBJ1-6; D is undetermined. This CDR3 is built from 16 residues. V dropped 4 bases and J dropped 9 bases, with 19 bases sitting between them. CDR3 DNA sequence: TGTGCCAGCAGTTCTAGGCCTCAAGGTGATCGTTCACCCCTCCACTTT. Its protein is CASSSRPQGDRSPLHF.

As to this clonotype: One base away lies a much larger clone, so this may be a sequencing read error. The chain carries TRBV15 and TRBJ2-5; no definite D call. The germline V and J ends were trimmed by 0 bases and 11 bases, with 16 bases remaining between them. Germline CDR1 is LNHNV and CDR2 is YYDKDF (reference sequence). CDR3 length: 14 amino acids. CDR3 amino acids: CATSRDFTANEQYF. Written as DNA, the CDR3 is TGTGCCACCAGCAGAGATTTCACGGCAAATGAGCAGTACTTC.

A few counts support this clonotype. The chain joins TRBV5-1 to TRBJ2-7, with D tentatively TRBD2 (5 bases). The CDR3 length is 14 residues. Per germline, CDR1 SGHRS and CDR2 YFSETQ. Between the trimmed V and J ends, which lost 4 bases and 3 bases, there was a span of 14 bases. This chain's CDR3 is CASSPAGILYEQYF. In nucleotides, the CDR3 is TGCGCCAGCAGCCCCGCCGGGATTCTCTACGAGCAGTACTTC. The full variable domain, its missing parts supplied by reference TRBV5-1 and TRBJ2-7, is KAGVTQTPRYLIKTRGQQVTLSCSPISGHRSVSWYQQTPGQGLQFLFEYFSETQRNKGNFPGRFSGRQFSNSRSEMNVSTLELGDSALYLCASSPAGILYEQYFGPGTRLTVT.

This clonotype occurred once. The CDR3 DNA reads as TGTGCCAGCAGTGGCCGCGGAAGGGGCTCTTACGAGCAGTACTTC. As protein: CASSGRGRGSYEQYF. The rearrangement joins TRBV6-2 or TRBV6-3 to TRBJ2-4, with a possible D match to TRBD1 (5 bases). Judging by the DNA end, TRBJ2-7 fits better; the J call may be wrong. This CDR3 has 15 amino acids. Germline CDR1 is MNHEY and CDR2 is SVGEGT.

In its sample, this clonotype was seen many times. The rearrangement uses TRBV7-2 and TRBJ2-1; 7 bases fit TRBD2. Germline V CDR1 and CDR2: SGHTA, FQGNSA. Unmatched junction bases numbered 10, after V lost 4 bases and J lost 7 bases. CDR3 length: 15 residues. CDR3 in amino acids: CASSSTPGGNNEQFF. Written as DNA, the CDR3 is TGTGCCAGCAGCTCCACTCCGGGGGGTAATAATGAGCAGTTCTTC.

This clonotype was counted at least ten times. The chain couples TRBV10-3 to TRBJ2-3, with D perhaps matching TRBD2 (6 bases). Trimming took off 4 bases at V and 4 bases at J, with 15 bases between the two ends. CDR1 is ENHRY and CDR2 is SYGVKD in the germline V gene. This CDR3 is 15 amino acids long. CDR3 bases: TGTGCCATCAGTGTCGGGGATAGCGGTCCAGATACGCAGTATTTT. Translating gives CAISVGDSGPDTQYF.

Worth noting for this clonotype: Mismatch with germline at one junction end may stem from a read error. J is TRBJ1-5 and V is TRBV20-1, with D possibly TRBD1 on 6 matching bases. Germline V gene lookup returns CDR1 DFQATT and CDR2 SNEGSKA (reference sequence). This CDR3 is 15 amino acids long. DNA for the CDR3: TGCAGTGTTAGAGATCAGGGGATAGGCAATCAGCCCCAGCATTTT. Residues: CSVRDQGIGNQPQHF.

J is TRBJ2-5 and V is TRBV18; the match to TRBD1 covers 10 bases. The CDR3 has 15 amino acids. The V and J ends lost 6 bases and 5 bases, in that order; junction bases with no gene match: 9. Per the germline V gene, CDR1 is KGHSH and CDR2 is LQKENI. CDR3 nucleotides: TGTGCCAGCTCTCCTGGACAGGGGGTGCGGGAGACCCAGTACTTC. This sequence encodes CASSPGQGVRETQYF.

This chain links TRBV4-3 with TRBJ1-5; the match to TRBD1 covers 8 bases. The germline CDR1 and CDR2 sequences are LGHNA and YSLEER. The V and J ends lost 3 bases and 4 bases, in that order; junction bases with no gene match: 2. The CDR3 sequence is 14 residues long. The CDR3 sequence: CASSQDRVNQPQHF. CDR3 DNA sequence: TGCGCCAGCAGCCAGGACAGGGTGAATCAGCCCCAGCATTTT.

This clonotype appeared many times. V and J are TRBV9 and TRBJ1-2; TRBD1 is a possible D gene (5 bases). CDR1 is SGDLS, CDR2 YYNGEE, per germline. Trimming left V 6 bases short and J 4 bases short, with 19 bases between. This CDR3 contains 15 residues. The CDR3 bases are TGTGCCAGCACCAAGGGGTCAGCGTCCGTCTATGGCTACACCTTC. It specifies CASTKGSASVYGYTF.

A few counts support this clonotype. The chain couples TRBV7-2 to TRBJ1-1; 10 nucleotides agree with TRBD1. Germline CDR1 is SGHTA and CDR2 is FQGNSA. The CDR3 is 16 residues long. V shed 5 bases and J 5 bases; nucleotides not matched to a gene: 11. The CDR3 is CASSTRTGGRSTEAFF. CDR3 nucleotide sequence: TGTGCCAGCAGCACCCGGACAGGGGGACGTAGTACTGAAGCTTTCTTT.

The rearrangement uses TRBV7-2 and TRBJ2-1, with D perhaps matching TRBD1 (6 bases). The CDR3 loop spans 14 amino acids. Looked up from germline, CDR1 is SGHTA and CDR2 is FQGNSA. V shed 3 bases and J shed 5 bases, with 11 bases lying between them. The CDR3 sequence is CASSFGGVNNEQFF. The CDR3 DNA reads as TGTGCCAGCAGCTTTGGGGGCGTTAACAATGAGCAGTTCTTC.

The table lists this clonotype with many counts. The chain couples TRBV6-2 or TRBV6-3 to TRBJ2-3; no definite D call. Germline loops: CDR1 MNHEY, CDR2 SVGEGT. This CDR3 comprises 15 residues. With 3 bases removed from V and 2 bases from J, the gap between germline ends came to 12 bases. In nucleotides, the CDR3 is TGTGCCAGCAGTTATTCGCATTCGAACACAGATACGCAGTATTTT. Protein product: CASSYSHSNTDTQYF.

Note on this clonotype: Just one base apart from a much larger clone, this may be a read error. The chain combines TRBV12-3 or TRBV12-4 with TRBJ1-5; D not certain. The CDR3 spans 12 residues. The CDR3 DNA reads TGTGCCCGCAGTTTAACGGCTCAGCCCCAGCATTTT. Translation: CARSLTAQPQHF.

The chain combines TRBV28 with TRBJ1-1, with D tentatively TRBD1 (5 bases). Germline CDR1 and CDR2: MDHEN and SYDVKM. Trimming removed 6 bases from V and 5 bases from J, with 16 bases in between. The CDR3 runs to 14 residues. The CDR3 sequence: CASSHGTVGTEAFF. In nucleotides, the CDR3 is TGTGCCAGCAGCCACGGGACCGTTGGGACTGAAGCTTTCTTT.

The V gene is TRBV20-1, the J gene TRBJ1-2, with TRBD1 as a possible D gene (6 bases). Germline CDR1 reads DFQATT; CDR2 reads SNEGSKA (reference sequence). V lost 2 bases and J 3 bases, leaving 10 bases between the germline ends. This CDR3 comprises 13 residues. The CDR3 DNA sequence: TGCAGTGCTAGACAGGGGATCGACTATGGCTACACCTTC. This translates into CSARQGIDYGYTF.

DNA for the CDR3: TGCAGTGCTAGAGGCGTAGCAGGCCGGACCAATTCACCCCTCCACTTT. Protein product: CSARGVAGRTNSPLHF. The V call is TRBV20-1, the J call TRBJ1-6; D call uncertain. The CDR3 is 16 amino acids. V lost 1 base and J 7 bases, leaving 17 bases between the germline ends. The germline gives CDR1 DFQATT, CDR2 SNEGSKA (reference sequence).

This clonotype came up a few times. Given a much more abundant clone one base away, this may be a read error. The J gene is TRBJ2-1, the V gene TRBV20-1; D perhaps matches TRBD2 (6 bases). The end of the DNA aligns better with TRBJ2-7, so the J call may be wrong. The germline V gene has CDR1 DFQATT and CDR2 SNEGSKA (reference sequence). There are 15 residues in the CDR3. Written as DNA, the CDR3 is TGCAGTGCTAGAGATCCGGACTACGTCTACAATGAGCAGTACTTC. Translating it yields CSARDPDYVYNEQYF.

The chain combines TRBV7-2 with TRBJ1-3; 8 nucleotides align to TRBD1. Per germline, CDR1 SGHTA and CDR2 FQGNSA. The CDR3 has 17 amino acids. J was trimmed by 0 bases and V by 0 bases; bases with no gene match: 4. CDR3 sequence: CASSLARTGSSGNTIYF. CDR3 nucleotides: TGTGCCAGCAGCTTAGCGAGGACAGGGAGCTCTGGAAACACCATATATTTT.

This clonotype has at least ten counts. This rearrangement joins TRBV6-2 or TRBV6-3 to TRBJ2-7; D not certain. In germline, CDR1 is MNHEY, CDR2 SVGEGT. The CDR3 consists of 13 residues. The ends were cut back, 8 bases at V and 0 bases at J, with 11 bases in the middle. The DNA for the CDR3 is TGTGCCAGCCGATATCCCGCCTCCTACGAGCAGTACTTC. This sequence encodes CASRYPASYEQYF.

V usage is TRBV20-1 and J usage is TRBJ2-1, with D maybe TRBD1 (5 bases). CDR1 is DFQATT, CDR2 SNEGSKA, per germline (reference sequence). CDR3 length: 12 amino acids. Trimming removed 6 bases from V and 10 bases from J, with 16 bases in between. In DNA, the CDR3 is TGCAGTGCGTCTAAAGGGGTTAAGGAGCAGTTCTTC. Its protein is CSASKGVKEQFF.

This clonotype was found many times. This chain uses TRBV27 with TRBJ2-1, with a weak D call TRBD1 (6 bases). The ends were cut back, 3 bases at V and 7 bases at J, with 16 bases in the middle. The germline V gene has CDR1 MNHEY and CDR2 SMNVEV (reference sequence). The CDR3 is made up of 15 amino acids. The CDR3, as DNA: TGTGCCAGCAGTTTGAGAGGGGGAATAGGTAATGAGCAGTTCTTC. The encoded protein is CASSLRGGIGNEQFF.

This clonotype showed up just a few times. A much larger clone is a single base away; this may be a read error. This chain links TRBV28 with TRBJ2-5; a weak D match, TRBD2 (6 bases). The CDR3 loop spans 16 amino acids. CDR1 is MDHEN and CDR2 is SYDVKM in the germline V gene. CDR3 loop: CASSLVASVLQEAQYF. The DNA for the CDR3 is TGTGCCAGCAGTTTGGTGGCTAGCGTATTACAAGAGGCCCAGTACTTC.

This clonotype was counted only a few times. The chain combines TRBV20-1 with TRBJ1-5; D gene ambiguous. The CDR3 loop spans 14 amino acids. V lost 0 bases and J lost 2, with 8 bases in between. Per germline, CDR1 DFQATT and CDR2 SNEGSKA (reference sequence). CDR3 in amino acids: CSARESVGNQPQHF. DNA of the CDR3: TGCAGTGCTAGAGAGAGTGTAGGCAATCAGCCCCAGCATTTT.

This clonotype was counted only a few times. This sequence may be a read error, since a much larger clone differs from it by one base. The chain links TRBV20-1 to TRBJ2-7; maybe TRBD2 (6 bases). Germline V gives CDR1 DFQATT, CDR2 SNEGSKA (reference sequence). Trimming shortened V by 3 bases and J by 7 bases, and 19 bases separated the two germline ends. CDR3 size: 14 residues. The CDR3 DNA reads as TGCAGTGCTAGTGAGGGGCGGGGATACAATGAGCAGTACTTC. Its protein is CSASEGRGYNEQYF.